This TCR beta chain is from a study of cytomegalovirus exposure and HLA in healthy donors. The study's findings and limits: A later analysis showed TCR association rates differing by HLA locus, peaking at DRB1 and lowest at HLA-C. A later analysis appeared to link common viral pathogens to several of the most significant clusters. Three CMV-associated chains proved CMV antigen-specific in vitro. Per a prior analysis, the majority of TCR beta V segments were productive roughly 90% or roughly 30% of the time.

60 Vbeta and 13 Jbeta primers were used in PCR. Sequencing used immunoSEQ multiplex PCR; TCRdb keeps in-frame clones, though not all of them. The sample consists of some 200,000 clones, 75% to 90% of them appearing once. Concerning this clone itself: Its antigen is unknown.

Germline CDR1 reads SGHTA; CDR2 reads FQGNSA. This CDR3 is built from 15 residues. The junction had 5 bases not matched to a gene; V was cut back by 6 bases and J by 1 base. The chain uses TRBV7-2 and TRBJ2-7; 11 bases agree with TRBD2. The TCR was taken from a middle-aged man in good health and CMV-seropositive. Material for sequencing was PBMCs. The CDR3 reads CASRIAGGESYEQYF. CDR3 DNA: TGTGCCAGCAGAATAGCGGGGGGGGAGTCCTACGAGCAGTACTTC.